This TCR beta chain was captured by sequencing in a study of cytomegalovirus exposure and HLA in healthy donors. Study observations and caveats: With DRB1 most and HLA-C fewest, TCR association rates differed between HLA loci in a later analysis. Later on, an analysis tied about 17,000 TCR beta sequences to HLA alleles at 0.05 false discovery rate. Being productive about 90% or about 30% of the time was typical of most TCR beta V segments in an earlier analysis.

This clone was picked up a small number of times. Its matching antigen is unknown. The primer mix had 60 Vbeta and 13 Jbeta primers. Using immunoSEQ multiplex PCR, the repertoire was profiled, and TCRdb retains in-frame clones only, with some absent. Counted here are over 150,000 clones, 81% occurring once; the ten biggest clones make up about 13%. The sequenced material came from PBMCs. This sequence originates from a woman in her forties or fifties in good health and CMV-seronegative.

The CDR3 sequence: CASSVTENTEAFF. The CDR3 DNA reads as TGTGCCAGCAGTGTCACAGAGAACACTGAAGCTTTCTTT. V is TRBV13 and J is TRBJ1-1; D uncertain. CDR1 is PRHDT, CDR2 FYEKMQ, per germline (reference sequence). This CDR3 contains 13 residues. The germline V and J ends were trimmed by 6 bases and 1 base, with 9 bases remaining between them. The variable domain in full, with the rest retrieved from reference TRBV13 and TRBJ1-1, is AAGVIQSPRHLIKEKRETATLKCYPIPRHDTVYWYQQGPGQDPQFLISFYEKMQSDKGSIPDRFSAQQFSDYHSELNMSSLELGDSALYFCASSVTENTEAFFGQGTRLTVV.